This T cell receptor beta chain was sequenced in a study of beta chain features in type 1 diabetes. Study conclusions and caveats: All four CD4+ subsets from Type 1 diabetes patients carried moderately but significantly shorter TCRB CDR3s. HLA influence on TCRB rearrangement stayed unresolved here. For patients, the naive, central memory and Treg TCRB repertoires appeared more alike than for healthy donors.

Central memory, naive, regulatory and stem cell-like memory CD4+ cells were sorted by CD45RO/CCR7/CD25/CD127/CD95/CD27. V lost 5 bases and J lost 3, with 17 bases in between. The CDR3 has 16 residues. Germline assignment: CDR1 MGHRA and CDR2 YSYEKL. All of the isolated RNA was reverse transcribed, so expressed TCRB transcripts were sequenced. The average output of naive, central memory and regulatory T cell samples was around 3.5 million reads. Profiling relied on immunoSEQ multiplex PCR, and the TCRdb table lists in-frame clones only, not all of them. Among a few hundred thousand clones listed, around 14% were seen once. This clone was observed a handful of times. Its matching antigen is unknown.

The chain has TRBV4-1 and TRBJ2-1; D possibly corresponds to TRBD2 (6 bases). The TCR was taken from a young man with type 1 diabetes. The source material was naive CD4+ T cells from blood. The CDR3 DNA reads TGCGCCAGCAGCACCAGATCCGTGGACTACTACAATGAGCAGTTCTTC. It yields the protein CASSTRSVDYYNEQFF.